This T cell receptor (beta chain) derives from a study of CD8+ T cells in alopecia areata. Study-wide points: Scalp lesions, especially in alopecia totalis/universalis, had higher clonality than normal scalp. Although TCR sharing was seen in mice, sharing across patients was less clear, possibly for HLA-related reasons.

The CDR3 totals 10 residues. Trimming removed 3 bases at V and 5 bases at J, with 4 bases between. The germline gives CDR1 SQVTM, CDR2 ANQGSEA. The sample holds one count of this clone. Its target is unknown. As the sequencing template, cDNA was produced by extracting RNA and reverse transcribing it. Profiled with immunoSEQ multiplex PCR; TCRdb holds only in-frame clones, not every one. The data contain about 110,000 clones, 59% of them singletons. It was from PBMCs that CD4+ and CD8+ T cells were sorted. V gene TRBV29-1 combines with J gene TRBJ1-2; no clear D gene. The source of this sequence is a human donor in good health. Sequencing was done on a sample of CD8+ T cells sorted from blood. The CDR3 DNA sequence: TGCAGCGTTGACCCTTATGGCTACACCTTC. Translation: CSVDPYGYTF.